What follows are 29 T cell receptor beta chains derived from one specimen sequenced in a study of T-cell reconstitution after alpha-beta-depleted transplantation in children. Library preparation (for TCRbeta) was performed with unique molecular identifiers. TCRdb recomputed calls from the PCR reads with MiXCR, one row per CDR3 protein. The sample contains some 290,000 distinct CDR3 sequences, over 20% of which appear only once. The sample consisted of PBMCs, mostly from graft donor cells, taken 180 days after TCRalphabeta/CD19-depleted stem cell transplant. These receptors originate from a male patient aged 10 to 17 who had a stem cell transplant for acute lymphoblastic leukemia, so the T cells may come from the graft donor.

The rearrangement uses TRBV5-5 and TRBJ2-3; maybe TRBD2 (6 bases). With 1 base removed from V and 1 base from J, the gap between germline ends came to 10 bases. CDR3 length: 15 residues. The germline V gene encodes CDR1 SGHKS and CDR2 YYEKEE (reference sequence). The CDR3 bases are TGTGCCAGCAGCTTGAGTCCGGGGGGCACAGATACGCAGTATTTT. Translating gives CASSLSPGGTDTQYF.

This clonotype was counted between two and nine times. The V and J genes are TRBV5-1 and TRBJ2-5; tentative D call: TRBD1 (5 bases). Germline assignment: CDR1 SGHRS and CDR2 YFSETQ. Trimming took 0 bases from V and 5 from J, leaving 11 bases between them. The CDR3 is made up of 14 amino acids. The CDR3 protein is CASSLDGKGETQYF. CDR3 bases: TGCGCCAGCAGCTTGGACGGAAAGGGGGAGACCCAGTACTTC.

This clonotype was counted a few times. The chain employs TRBV30 and TRBJ1-5; D is perhaps TRBD1 (5 bases). This CDR3 has 14 amino acids. In germline, CDR1 is GTSNPN, CDR2 SVGIG (reference sequence). V was trimmed by 7 bases and J by 2 bases, leaving 15 bases between them. This CDR3 reads CASDLQGGNQPQHF. Here the CDR3 DNA reads TGTGCCTCAGACCTCCAGGGTGGCAATCAGCCCCAGCATTTT.

This clonotype was seen a few times. In nucleotides, the CDR3 is TGTGCCAGCAGCTTGGAGGCAGAGAACACTGAAGCTTTCTTT. Translation gives CASSLEAENTEAFF. This chain uses TRBV5-6 with TRBJ1-1, with D unresolved. The CDR3 spans 14 residues. V was shortened by 0 bases and J by 1 base, with 7 bases between the two germline ends. Germline CDR1 and CDR2: SGHDT and YYEEEE. The full variable domain, its missing parts supplied by reference TRBV5-6 and TRBJ1-1, is DAGVTQSPTHLIKTRGQQVTLRCSPKSGHDTVSWYQQALGQGPQFIFQYYEEEERQRGNFPDRFSGHQFPNYSSELNVNALLLGDSALYLCASSLEAENTEAFFGQGTRLTVV.

The chain uses TRBV20-1 and TRBJ1-5, with 9 nucleotides matching TRBD1. After removal of 6 bases from V and 4 bases from J, the junction contained 7 bases not matched to a gene. This CDR3 spans 14 amino acids. Germline values: CDR1 DFQATT, CDR2 SNEGSKA (reference sequence). The CDR3 is CSATTGGRNQPQHF. CDR3 nucleotide sequence: TGCAGTGCAACGACAGGGGGAAGGAATCAGCCCCAGCATTTT.

This clonotype was recorded a few times. This chain uses TRBV5-1 with TRBJ2-1, with 13 positions matching TRBD2. The CDR3 has 17 residues. Germline values: CDR1 SGHRS, CDR2 YFSETQ. V lost 1 base to trimming and J lost 10 bases; unmatched junction nucleotides: 11. CDR3 protein: CASSLQLAGGPIGEQFF. CDR3 nucleotides: TGCGCCAGCAGCTTGCAACTAGCGGGAGGGCCGATTGGGGAGCAGTTCTTC.

In its sample, this clonotype was seen a few times. The rearrangement uses TRBV6-5 and TRBJ2-7, with 11 bases fitting TRBD2. This CDR3 contains 14 residues. Germline CDR1 and CDR2: MNHEY and SVGAGI. With V trimmed by 2 bases and J by 3 bases, 0 bases remained unmatched. The CDR3 reads CASSYGTSGYEQYF. In DNA form, the CDR3 reads TGTGCCAGCAGTTACGGGACTAGCGGCTACGAGCAGTACTTC.

The genes are TRBV29-1 and TRBJ1-1; 7 nucleotides line up with TRBD1. Germline V gene lookup returns CDR1 SQVTM and CDR2 ANQGSEA. V was clipped by 7 bases and J by 1 base; unmatched bases: 9. CDR3 size: 14 residues. The CDR3 is CSGAGTETNTEAFF. The CDR3 DNA reads TGCAGCGGAGCCGGGACAGAAACGAACACTGAAGCTTTCTTT.

The chain uses TRBV6-6 and TRBJ2-3, with D unclear. CDR3 length: 12 residues. V was clipped by 2 bases and J by 6 bases, with 6 bases between them. CDR1 MNHNY and CDR2 SVGAGI come from the germline V gene (reference sequence). The CDR3 loop is CASSYTRDTQYF. In nucleotides, the CDR3 is TGTGCCAGCAGTTACACGAGGGATACGCAGTATTTT.

This clonotype was counted a few times. This chain uses TRBV20-1 with TRBJ2-1; D is uncertain. The V gene's germline CDR1 is DFQATT and CDR2 SNEGSKA (reference sequence). Trimming left V 3 bases short and J 2 bases short, with 14 bases between. The CDR3 has 15 amino acids. DNA of the CDR3: TGCAGTGCTAGTCGTGCGATGGGCCCCTACAATGAGCAGTTCTTC. Its translation is CSASRAMGPYNEQFF.

This clonotype was found a few times. The rearrangement joins TRBV7-9 to TRBJ1-1, with D maybe TRBD1 (6 bases). Germline assignment: CDR1 SEHNR and CDR2 FQNEAQ (reference sequence). The CDR3 covers 11 residues. V gave up 10 bases and J gave up 11 bases, with 17 bases separating them. The CDR3 reads CATSEEQGAFF. Written as DNA, the CDR3 is TGTGCCACCTCTGAGGAGCAGGGGGCTTTCTTT.

The chain is built from TRBV5-1 and TRBJ1-5; 7 bases agree with TRBD1. Germline CDR1 reads SGHRS; CDR2 reads YFSETQ. Trimming at V came to 4 bases and at J to 6 bases, leaving 7 bases not matched to a gene. The CDR3 covers 14 residues. In DNA form, the CDR3 reads TGCGCCAGCAGCCAAACAGGGGAGGGTCAGCCCCAGCATTTT. Protein sequence: CASSQTGEGQPQHF.

CDR3: CASSLVVSSSYNEQFF. The CDR3 coding sequence is TGCGCCAGCAGCTTGGTGGTCTCGAGCTCCTACAATGAGCAGTTCTTC. The rearrangement uses TRBV5-1 and TRBJ2-1; D is undetermined. The V end lost 0 bases, the J end lost 0 bases, and 10 bases lay between the germline ends. This CDR3 is 16 amino acids long. CDR1 is SGHRS, CDR2 YFSETQ, per germline.

The gene calls are TRBV4-1 and TRBJ2-1; D is undetermined. Germline-derived CDR1 and CDR2 are MGHRA and YSYEKL. The CDR3 loop spans 14 amino acids. V lost 4 bases and J 3 bases, leaving 10 bases between the germline ends. This CDR3 reads CASSRPRSYNEQFF. The CDR3 DNA sequence: TGCGCCAGCAGCCGGCCTCGGAGCTACAATGAGCAGTTCTTC.

The chain joins TRBV7-3 to TRBJ2-2; TRBD1 aligns across 11 bases. The CDR3 contains 16 residues. Losses at the gene ends were 4 bases for V and 7 bases for J; bases not matched to a gene: 8. Germline values: CDR1 SGHTA, CDR2 FQGTGA. CDR3 sequence: CASSSRGQGARGELFF. The CDR3 coding sequence is TGTGCCAGCAGCTCCCGTGGACAGGGGGCTCGCGGGGAGCTGTTTTTT.

This clonotype was observed a few times. The rearrangement uses TRBV9 and TRBJ2-1; a weak D match, TRBD2 (6 bases). V lost 0 bases, J lost 4 bases, and 17 bases lay in between. The CDR3 loop spans 17 amino acids. Germline V gene sequence: CDR1 SGDLS, CDR2 YYNGEE. CDR3 nucleotide sequence: TGTGCCAGCAGCGTAGCCGGCGGCGGGACTCTGTACAATGAGCAGTTCTTC. Its protein product is CASSVAGGGTLYNEQFF. The whole variable domain, remainder taken from reference TRBV9 and TRBJ2-1, is DSGVTQTPKHLITATGQRVTLRCSPRSGDLSVYWYQQSLDQGLQFLIQYYNGEERAKGNILERFSAQQFPDLHSELNLSSLELGDSALYFCASSVAGGGTLYNEQFFGPGTRLTVL.

This clonotype was detected ten times or more. This chain uses TRBV12-3 or TRBV12-4 with TRBJ2-3, with 8 positions matching TRBD2. This CDR3 region has 16 residues. Trimming removed 5 bases from V and 1 base from J; junction bases left unmatched: 8. The CDR3 DNA reads TGTGCCAGCAGTCACCAAGCGGGAGTAGGCACAGATACGCAGTATTTT. It codes for CASSHQAGVGTDTQYF.

This clonotype was observed a few times. The rearrangement uses TRBV27 and TRBJ2-1; 7 nucleotides agree with TRBD1. The CDR3 runs to 14 residues. V gave up 3 bases and J gave up 2 bases; unmatched junction bases: 1. Germline V gene sequence: CDR1 MNHEY, CDR2 SMNVEV (reference sequence). CDR3 sequence reads: CASSLGQPYNEQFF. The CDR3 DNA follows: TGTGCCAGCAGTTTGGGACAGCCCTACAATGAGCAGTTCTTC.

The sample holds one count of this clonotype. Its ends do not fully match the called genes, so a read error is possible. The CDR3: CACSRHARYRESSGNTIYF. The DNA of the CDR3 is TGTGCCTGCAGTCGCCACGCCCGATACAGGGAGTCATCTGGAAACACCATATATTTT. The rearrangement links TRBV3-1 to TRBJ1-3; tentative D call: TRBD1 (6 bases). The germline gives CDR1 LGHDT, CDR2 YNNKEL (reference sequence). The CDR3 loop spans 19 amino acids.

This clonotype appeared a few times. This chain uses TRBV9 with TRBJ2-2; 10 nucleotides line up with TRBD2. J was trimmed by 7 bases and V by 3 bases; bases with no gene match: 12. The germline V gene has CDR1 SGDLS and CDR2 YYNGEE. CDR3 length: 17 residues. CDR3 region: CASSALPSGSRYGELFF. In DNA, the CDR3 is TGTGCCAGCAGCGCTCTACCTAGCGGGAGTCGCTACGGGGAGCTGTTTTTT.

The chain uses TRBV7-6 and TRBJ2-2; D could derive from TRBD1 or TRBD2 (6 bases each). The germline V gene encodes CDR1 SGHVS and CDR2 FNYEAQ. Trimming took off 0 bases at V and 4 bases at J, with 12 bases between the two ends. The CDR3 is made up of 16 amino acids. The CDR3 DNA follows: TGTGCCAGCAGCTTAGCGCGGGGACATACCACCGGGGAGCTGTTTTTT. Translated: CASSLARGHTTGELFF.

The CDR3, as DNA: TGCAGTGCTGTGAGACCAATCTACGAGCAGTACTTC. Its translation is CSAVRPIYEQYF. The chain is built from TRBV20-1 and TRBJ2-7, with D unclear. The germline V and J ends were trimmed by 5 bases and 3 bases, with 11 bases remaining between them. Germline V gives CDR1 DFQATT, CDR2 SNEGSKA (reference sequence). This CDR3 contains 12 residues.

There are a few counts of this clonotype. This chain connects TRBV12-3 or TRBV12-4 to TRBJ2-5; the D gene is possibly TRBD1 (5 bases). CDR3 length equals 14 residues. Trimming removed 2 bases from V and 4 bases from J, with 11 bases in between. As DNA, the CDR3 is TGTGCCAGCAGTTTATGGGGCCGAACAGAGACCCAGTACTTC. Its translation: CASSLWGRTETQYF.

This clonotype has only a few counts. The genes are TRBV7-9 and TRBJ2-1, with D possibly being TRBD1 or TRBD2 (5 bases each). V was pared by 5 bases and J by 7 bases, with 12 bases between. The germline gives CDR1 SEHNR, CDR2 FQNEAQ (reference sequence). The CDR3 is 13 amino acids. The CDR3 nucleotides read TGTGCCAGCAGCCTTGCGTGGGGGAATGAGCAGTTCTTC. Its translation: CASSLAWGNEQFF.

The V and J genes are TRBV7-9 and TRBJ1-1; TRBD1 agrees at 9 bases. This CDR3 spans 15 amino acids. Germline V lookup: CDR1 SEHNR, CDR2 FQNEAQ (reference sequence). The junction had 7 bases not matched to a gene; V was cut back by 3 bases and J by 5 bases. The CDR3 spells CASSFTGTGSTEAFF. The CDR3 coding sequence is TGTGCCAGCAGCTTTACCGGGACAGGGAGTACTGAAGCTTTCTTT. The variable domain in full, completed from reference TRBV7-9 and TRBJ1-1, reads DTGVSQNPRHKITKRGQNVTFRCDPISEHNRLYWYRQTLGQGPEFLTYFQNEAQLEKSRLLSDRFSAERPKGSFSTLEIQRTEQGDSAMYLCASSFTGTGSTEAFFGQGTRLTVV.

There are many counts of this clonotype. The J gene is TRBJ2-2, the V gene TRBV12-3 or TRBV12-4, with a tentative D call TRBD1 (6 bases). Deletions cut 3 bases from V and 7 bases from J, with 12 bases between. The CDR3 sequence is 14 residues long. CDR3 nucleotides: TGTGCCAGCAGTTTTGTGGGGGCAGTCGGGGAGCTGTTTTTT. It codes for CASSFVGAVGELFF.

V is TRBV7-3 and J is TRBJ2-3; D uncertain. The CDR3 extends over 15 amino acids. Germline V gene sequence: CDR1 SGHTA, CDR2 FQGTGA. V lost 0 bases, J lost 4 bases, and 11 bases lay in between. CDR3 region: CASSLTPTSPDTQYF. The CDR3 DNA reads as TGTGCCAGCAGCTTAACCCCCACTTCTCCAGATACGCAGTATTTT.

The rearrangement joins TRBV20-1 to TRBJ1-3, with a weak D call TRBD1 (5 bases). V was shortened by 6 bases and J by 0 bases, with 21 bases between the two germline ends. The germline V gene encodes CDR1 DFQATT and CDR2 SNEGSKA (reference sequence). The CDR3 length is 17 residues. CDR3 amino acids: CSAKIPGTKYSGNTIYF. Written as DNA, the CDR3 is TGCAGTGCCAAAATCCCCGGGACTAAGTACTCTGGAAACACCATATATTTT.

This clonotype showed up just a few times. The chain has TRBV9 and TRBJ2-2; TRBD1 is a possible D gene (6 bases). CDR3 length: 16 residues. The germline V gene encodes CDR1 SGDLS and CDR2 YYNGEE. The V end was cut by 0 bases, the J end by 4 bases, with 13 bases between. Here the CDR3 DNA reads TGTGCCAGCAGCGTAGTCAAGGGACATCCCACCGGGGAGCTGTTTTTT. Encoded protein: CASSVVKGHPTGELFF.